This T cell receptor (beta chain) was documented in a study of Graves' ophthalmopathy and Graves' hyperthyroidism. Study conclusions and caveats: Clonotypes were expanded in thyroid at above 0.001 frequency, and most also appeared in blood.

RNA served as the template for amplifying TCR beta CDR3 regions. Second-round multiplex PCR came after first-round RT-PCR with HTBI primers. TCRdb re-analysed the multiplex PCR reads in MiXCR, keeping a single row per CDR3 protein. This sample carries about 210,000 distinct CDR3 sequences, approximately 29% of them seen once, and the ten largest clones take about 9.3%. This clonotype showed up many times. Antigen specificity is unknown. Serum thyroxine and TRAb, along with clinical symptoms, thyroid ultrasound and orbital computed tomography, were what diagnosis relied on. This CDR3 region has 12 residues. CDR1 is SEHNR and CDR2 is FQNEAQ in the germline V gene (reference sequence). Deletions cut 3 bases from V and 8 bases from J, with 8 bases between.

The V and J genes are TRBV7-9 and TRBJ2-4; the D is unclear. The receptor was isolated from a man in his fifties with Graves' ophthalmopathy. The sample taken for sequencing was peripheral blood. CDR3 residues: CASSFGRDIQYF. In DNA, the CDR3 is TGTGCCAGCAGCTTCGGTCGAGACATTCAGTACTTC.